These T cell receptor beta chains were read from a single sample in a study of T cell responses to AZD1222 COVID-19 vaccine. Method: immunoSEQ multiplex PCR; TCRdb's copy keeps in-frame clones and lacks some. The repertoire has over 95,000 clones, roughly 85% of them found once; the top ten carry around 3.1%. The specimen comprised peripheral blood, sampled on day 0 of AZD1222 vaccination. These receptor sequences come from an adult in good health. Each CDR3 is given without its conserved first and last residue. The D gene is left open where the match is weak.

d_call	j_call	cdr3_length	v_call	cdr3_aa
-	TRBJ1-2	10	TRBV29-1	SVEERGGGYT
TRBD2	TRBJ2-5	12	TRBV18	ASSPGLEGATQY
-	TRBJ2-2	11	TRBV7-3	ASSFSTAGELF
-	TRBJ1-5	11	TRBV12-5	ASGFGPSQPQH
TRBD1	TRBJ2-5	14	TRBV7-6	ASSLVRGPGQETQY
-	TRBJ1-2	12	TRBV7-2	ASSPGGPLFGYT
-	TRBJ1-5	13	TRBV27	ASSTIKGSNQPQH
-	TRBJ1-1	11	TRBV5-6	ASSLGTTTEAF
-	TRBJ1-1	14	TRBV7-2	ASSLVAWGASTEAF
TRBD2	TRBJ2-7	11	TRBV4-3	ASSQWGGYEQY
-	TRBJ1-1	15	TRBV15	ATSRGPTGPTGTEAF
-	TRBJ1-1	13	TRBV2	ASSHSRQKNTEAF
TRBD1	TRBJ1-3	14	TRBV5-1	ASSRTQGASGNTIY
-	TRBJ1-3	12	TRBV13	ASSSRRIGNTIY
TRBD2	TRBJ2-2	13	TRBV27	ASSLAGANTGELF
TRBD2	TRBJ2-1	15	TRBV5-1	ASSSTSERGGRNEQF
-	TRBJ2-2	11	TRBV4-3	ASSLTATGELF
-	TRBJ1-4	13	TRBV5-1	ASSLDPGGGEKLF
-	TRBJ1-2	15	TRBV4-3	ASSPSRGSSPNYGYT
-	TRBJ1-2	12	TRBV2	ASSRQADNYGYT
TRBD1	TRBJ2-5	13	TRBV7-3	ASSLGGQGKETQY
-	TRBJ1-5	11	TRBV5-4	ASSQDGGLAQH
TRBD1	TRBJ1-4	16	TRBV7-2	ASSLVGTGPLAGEKLF
-	TRBJ1-4	12	TRBV7-9	ASRGETTNEKLF
-	TRBJ1-3	14	TRBV6-5	ASSYSMVGSGNTIY
-	TRBJ1-5	12	TRBV6-5	ASSWLNSNQPQH
-	TRBJ2-1	14	TRBV7-7	ASSLAPGPHYNEQF
-	TRBJ1-2	13	TRBV6-5	PSFRVGHLGNGYT
-	TRBJ1-4	11	TRBV6-5	ASRGGYDEKLF
-	TRBJ1-2	13	TRBV7-2	ASSSAGGGVYGYT
-	TRBJ1-6	15	TRBV7-8	ASRGGPRITYNSPLH
-	TRBJ1-1	11	TRBV30	AWSQHPNTEAF
-	TRBJ2-1	9	TRBV20-1	SASGGNEQF
-	TRBJ1-2	12	TRBV3-1/TRBV3-2	ASSQDEGIYGYT
-	TRBJ2-5	11	TRBV6-5	ASAEGSQETQY
TRBD1	TRBJ1-5	14	TRBV27	ASRGTGGGLNQPQH
TRBD1	TRBJ1-2	12	TRBV11-1	ASSEGGTGSGYT